This TCR beta chain was sequenced during a study of cytomegalovirus exposure and HLA in healthy donors. Study information: From donors who were HLA-typed, an early data release held approximately 80 million unique TCRs.

This clone is a singleton in its sample. The target antigen is unknown. The CDR3 spans 14 residues. The V end lost 2 bases, the J end lost 5 bases, and 10 bases lay between the germline ends. Germline values: CDR1 SGHVS, CDR2 FNYEAQ. Study findings and constraints: The authors considered a cluster of highly shared sequence variants likely to be a sequencing artifact.

Primers for the PCR totalled 60 Vbeta and 13 Jbeta. Per the original data handling: A follow-up analysis tallied about 80 million unique TCR beta chains, 8.5 million to 14 million shared. Assay: immunoSEQ multiplex PCR; the TCRdb copy retains only in-frame clones and omits some. That table is the source of V, J and clone size, and D and trimming were worked out from the DNA. The top ten clones hold approximately 3.5% of a sample with 120,000 or so clones, 83% of them seen once. The V gene is TRBV7-6, the J gene TRBJ1-5; D not certain. The receptor comes from a woman aged 35 to 49 in good health and CMV-seropositive. The sample taken for sequencing was PBMCs. Here the CDR3 DNA reads TGTGCCAGCAGCTTACAGCCCCGGGATCAGCCCCAGCATTTT. Protein sequence: CASSLQPRDQPQHF.